Below, 9 T cell receptor beta chains from the same sample are listed, as sequenced in a study of control samples from healthy donors and cancer patients. TCRdb's copy holds only in-frame clones and misses some; the assay was immunoSEQ multiplex PCR. The table has 85,000 to 90,000 clones, about 89% seen once; the top ten hold less than 10%. Specimen: PBMCs. These receptors were obtained from a woman between 50 and 59 years old with colorectal cancer.

The gene calls are TRBV12-3 or TRBV12-4 and TRBJ1-5; TRBD1 agrees at 7 bases. The length of the CDR3 is 13 residues. V was clipped by 6 bases and J by 6 bases; unmatched bases: 5. The CDR3 region is CASSRQGGQPQHF. For the CDR3, the DNA is TGTGCCAGCAGCCGACAGGGCGGTCAGCCCCAGCATTTT.

The genes are TRBV9 and TRBJ1-2, with 8 bases fitting TRBD1. The germline V gene encodes CDR1 SGDLS and CDR2 YYNGEE. With V trimmed by 0 bases and J by 3 bases, 4 bases remained unmatched. The CDR3 is 15 residues long. The CDR3 nucleotides read TGTGCCAGCAGCGTAGGTCAGGGGGCCTACTATGGCTACACCTTC. It yields the protein CASSVGQGAYYGYTF.

This chain uses TRBV4-1 with TRBJ1-2; unclear D gene. Trimming left V 0 bases short and J 6 bases short, with 8 bases between. CDR1 and CDR2 (germline): MGHRA, YSYEKL. The CDR3 contains 13 residues. For the CDR3, the DNA is TGCGCCAGCAGCCAAGAATTGGTAAATGGCTACACCTTC. This encodes CASSQELVNGYTF.

The gene calls are TRBV7-8 and TRBJ1-5; TRBD1 might be the D (5 bases). The V gene's germline CDR1 is SGHVS and CDR2 FQNEAQ. V dropped 5 bases and J dropped 3 bases, with 14 bases sitting between them. CDR3 length: 15 residues. The CDR3 loop reads CASSPTRVPNQPQHF. The CDR3 DNA sequence: TGTGCCAGCAGCCCAACCAGGGTGCCCAATCAGCCCCAGCATTTT.

The gene calls are TRBV7-9 and TRBJ2-1; 12 bases map to TRBD2. The CDR3 runs to 19 residues. The germline V gene encodes CDR1 SEHNR and CDR2 FQNEAQ (reference sequence). V gave up 0 bases and J gave up 8 bases; unmatched junction bases: 14. CDR3 loop: CASSLARLAGAHLWDEQFF. CDR3 DNA: TGTGCCAGCAGCTTAGCGCGACTAGCGGGGGCCCACCTTTGGGATGAGCAGTTCTTC. Full variable domain (rest looked up from reference TRBV7-9 and TRBJ2-1): DTGVSQNPRHKITKRGQNVTFRCDPISEHNRLYWYRQTLGQGPEFLTYFQNEAQLEKSRLLSDRFSAERPKGSFSTLEIQRTEQGDSAMYLCASSLARLAGAHLWDEQFFGPGTRLTVL.

V is TRBV5-1 and J is TRBJ1-1; D gene uncertain. The CDR3 is 13 amino acids. V lost 0 bases to trimming and J lost 6 bases, with 9 bases between them. Germline CDR1 SGHRS, CDR2 YFSETQ. The CDR3 protein is CASSLVMGAEAFF. The CDR3 nucleotides read TGCGCCAGCAGCTTGGTTATGGGAGCTGAAGCTTTCTTT.

The CDR3 loop is CASSLGRTGVVDTQYF. CDR3 nucleotides: TGTGCCAGCAGCTTAGGGCGGACAGGGGTCGTAGATACGCAGTATTTT. The chain employs TRBV7-8 and TRBJ2-3; 9 bases are shared with TRBD1. Looked up from germline, CDR1 is SGHVS and CDR2 is FQNEAQ. V trimming: 1 base; J trimming: 5 bases; junction bases outside the gene matches: 7. The CDR3 spans 16 residues.

This chain joins TRBV7-9 and TRBJ1-4, with 7 bases matching TRBD1. Germline CDR1 is SEHNR and CDR2 is FQNEAQ (reference sequence). V was clipped by 5 bases and J by 7 bases; unmatched bases: 1. The CDR3 is 12 residues long. CDR3 region: CASSTGVEKLFF. DNA of the CDR3: TGTGCCAGCAGCACAGGGGTTGAAAAACTGTTTTTT.

The genes are TRBV4-1 and TRBJ2-2; D tentatively reads TRBD1 or TRBD2 (5 bases each). Between the trimmed V and J ends, which lost 3 bases and 1 base, there was a span of 12 bases. Germline lookup yields CDR1 MGHRA and CDR2 YSYEKL. CDR3 length equals 16 residues. CDR3 bases: TGCGCCAGCAGCCAGACCGGGACCTTGAACACCGGGGAGCTGTTTTTT. It codes for CASSQTGTLNTGELFF.